Sequencing of this T cell receptor beta chain was carried out in a study of Graves' ophthalmopathy and Graves' hyperthyroidism. Study-level points and caveats: Also, most clonotypes expanded in the thyroid above 0.001 frequency appeared in blood.

This clonotype has only one observation. No antigen is known for it. Amplification targeted the TCR beta CDR3 regions, with RNA transcripts as the source material. First-round RT-PCR relied on HTBI primers, and a second-round multiplex PCR came next. TCRdb itself ran the multiplex PCR reads through MiXCR, one entry per CDR3 protein. In the table there are roughly 170,000 distinct CDR3 sequences, roughly two fifths of which are singletons. The length of the CDR3 is 14 residues. V lost 7 bases to trimming and J lost 5 bases, with 17 bases between them. Ophthalmopathy-affected donors exhibited moderate-to-severe activity, CAS ≥3, NOSPECS ≥4, and duration under 3 months.

The material sequenced was peripheral blood. This TCR was sampled from a young man with Graves' ophthalmopathy. V and J are TRBV12-3 or TRBV12-4 and TRBJ1-2; D is possibly TRBD1 (6 bases). CDR3 sequence reads: CASTGQYPHYGYTF. The CDR3 bases are TGTGCCAGCACAGGACAGTACCCCCATTATGGCTACACCTTC.